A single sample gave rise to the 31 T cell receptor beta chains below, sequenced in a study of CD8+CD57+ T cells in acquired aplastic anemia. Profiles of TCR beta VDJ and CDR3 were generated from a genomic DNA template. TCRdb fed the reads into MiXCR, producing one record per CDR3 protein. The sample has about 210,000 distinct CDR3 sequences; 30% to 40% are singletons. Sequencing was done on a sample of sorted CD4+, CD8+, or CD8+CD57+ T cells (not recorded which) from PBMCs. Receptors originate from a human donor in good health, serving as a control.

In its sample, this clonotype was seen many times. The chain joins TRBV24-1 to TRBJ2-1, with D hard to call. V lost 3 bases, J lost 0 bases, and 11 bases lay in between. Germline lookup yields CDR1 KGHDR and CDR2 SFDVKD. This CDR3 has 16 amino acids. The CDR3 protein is CATSDPQVSSYNEQFF. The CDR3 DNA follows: TGTGCCACCAGTGATCCGCAAGTGAGCTCCTACAATGAGCAGTTCTTC.

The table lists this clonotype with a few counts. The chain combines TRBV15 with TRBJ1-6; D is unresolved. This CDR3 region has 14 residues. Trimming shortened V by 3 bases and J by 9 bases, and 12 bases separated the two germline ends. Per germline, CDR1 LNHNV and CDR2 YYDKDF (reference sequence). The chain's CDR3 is CATSSLVGLSPLHF. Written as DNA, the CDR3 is TGTGCCACCAGCAGCTTGGTCGGTCTTTCACCCCTCCACTTT. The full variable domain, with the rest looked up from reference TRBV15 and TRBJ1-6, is DAMVIQNPRYQVTQFGKPVTLSCSQTLNHNVMYWYQQKSSQAPKLLFHYYDKDFNNEADTPDNFQSRRPNTSFCFLDIRSPGLGDTAMYLCATSSLVGLSPLHFGNGTRLTVT.

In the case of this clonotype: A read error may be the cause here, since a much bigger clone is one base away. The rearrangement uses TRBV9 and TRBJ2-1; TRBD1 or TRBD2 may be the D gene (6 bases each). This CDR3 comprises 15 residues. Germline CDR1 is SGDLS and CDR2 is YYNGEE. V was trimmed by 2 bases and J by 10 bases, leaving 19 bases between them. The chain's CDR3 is CASSVSWGAPGEQFF. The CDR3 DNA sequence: TGTGCCAGCAGCGTTAGCTGGGGGGCGCCTGGCGAGCAGTTCTTC.

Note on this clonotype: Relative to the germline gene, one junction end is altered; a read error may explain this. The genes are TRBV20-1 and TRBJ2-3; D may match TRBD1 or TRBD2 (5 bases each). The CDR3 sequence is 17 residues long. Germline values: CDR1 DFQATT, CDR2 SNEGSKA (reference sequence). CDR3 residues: CSARIGPGRFSTDTQCF. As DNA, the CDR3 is TGCAGTGCTAGAATCGGGCCGGGGCGATTCAGCACAGATACGCAGTGTTTT.

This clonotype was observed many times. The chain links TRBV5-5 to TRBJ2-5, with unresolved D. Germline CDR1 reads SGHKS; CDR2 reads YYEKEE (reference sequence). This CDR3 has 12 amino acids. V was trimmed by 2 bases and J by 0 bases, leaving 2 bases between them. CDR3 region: CASSFYQETQYF. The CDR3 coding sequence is TGTGCCAGCAGCTTCTACCAAGAGACCCAGTACTTC.

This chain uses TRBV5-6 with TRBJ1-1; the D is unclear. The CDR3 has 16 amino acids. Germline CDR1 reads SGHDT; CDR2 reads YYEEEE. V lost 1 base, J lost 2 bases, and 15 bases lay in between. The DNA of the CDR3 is TGTGCCAGCAGCTTGAGGGCAGAATGGGTCAACACTGAAGCTTTCTTT. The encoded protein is CASSLRAEWVNTEAFF.

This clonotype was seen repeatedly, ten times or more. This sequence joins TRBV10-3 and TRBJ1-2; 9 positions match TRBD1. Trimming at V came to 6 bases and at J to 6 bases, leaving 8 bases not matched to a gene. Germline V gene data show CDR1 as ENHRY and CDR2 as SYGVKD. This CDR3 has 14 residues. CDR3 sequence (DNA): TGTGCCATCAGCCCGGGACAGGGTGTCGATGGCTACACCTTC. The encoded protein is CAISPGQGVDGYTF.

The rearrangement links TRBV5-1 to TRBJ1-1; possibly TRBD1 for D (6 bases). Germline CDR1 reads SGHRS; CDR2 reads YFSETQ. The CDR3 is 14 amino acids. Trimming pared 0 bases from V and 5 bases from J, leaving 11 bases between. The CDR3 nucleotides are TGCGCCAGCAGCTTGGGGGGGCTGGAGACTGAAGCTTTCTTT. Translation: CASSLGGLETEAFF.

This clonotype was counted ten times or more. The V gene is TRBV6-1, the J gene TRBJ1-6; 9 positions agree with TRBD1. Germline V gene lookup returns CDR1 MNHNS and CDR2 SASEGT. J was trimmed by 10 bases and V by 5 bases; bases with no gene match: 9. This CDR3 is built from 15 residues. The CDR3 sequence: CASSQVTGGQSPLHF. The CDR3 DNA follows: TGTGCCAGCAGTCAAGTCACAGGGGGCCAGTCACCCCTCCACTTT.

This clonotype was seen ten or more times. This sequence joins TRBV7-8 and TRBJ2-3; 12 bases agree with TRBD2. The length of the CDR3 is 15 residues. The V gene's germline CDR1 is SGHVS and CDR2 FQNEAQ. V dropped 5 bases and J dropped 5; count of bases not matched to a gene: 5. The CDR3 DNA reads TGTGCCAGCAGCGTACGACTAGCGGGAGTAGATACGCAGTATTTT. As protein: CASSVRLAGVDTQYF.

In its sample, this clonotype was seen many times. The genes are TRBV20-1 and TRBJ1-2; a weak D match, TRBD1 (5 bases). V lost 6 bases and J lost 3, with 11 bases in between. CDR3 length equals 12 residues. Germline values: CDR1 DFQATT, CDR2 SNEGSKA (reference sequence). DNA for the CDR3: TGCAGTGCAACCGGGACTGACTATGGCTACACCTTC. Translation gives CSATGTDYGYTF.

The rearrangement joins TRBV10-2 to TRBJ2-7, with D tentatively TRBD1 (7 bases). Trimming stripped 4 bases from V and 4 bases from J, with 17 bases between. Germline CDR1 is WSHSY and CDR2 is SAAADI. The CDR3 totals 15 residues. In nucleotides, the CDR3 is TGCGCCAGCAGTGTCAGGCAGGGGGGACGATACGAGCAGTACGTC. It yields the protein CASSVRQGGRYEQYV.

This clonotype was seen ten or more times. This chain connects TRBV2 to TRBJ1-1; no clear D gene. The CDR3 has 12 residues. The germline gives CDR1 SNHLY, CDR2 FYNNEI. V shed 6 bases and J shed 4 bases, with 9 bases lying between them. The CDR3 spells CASSLSGTEAFF. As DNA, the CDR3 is TGTGCCAGCAGCCTCAGTGGCACTGAAGCTTTCTTT.

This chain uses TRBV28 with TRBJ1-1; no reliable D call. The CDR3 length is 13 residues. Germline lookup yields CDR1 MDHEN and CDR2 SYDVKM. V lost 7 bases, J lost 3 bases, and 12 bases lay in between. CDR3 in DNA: TGTGCCAGCACCCCAGGAGCGTACACTGAAGCTTTCTTT. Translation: CASTPGAYTEAFF.

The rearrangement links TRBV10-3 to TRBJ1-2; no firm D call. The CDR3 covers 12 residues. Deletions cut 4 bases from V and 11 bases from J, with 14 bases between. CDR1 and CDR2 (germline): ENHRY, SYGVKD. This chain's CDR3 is CAISASGSGYTF. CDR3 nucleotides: TGTGCCATCAGTGCGTCGGGGTCGGGGTACACCTTC.

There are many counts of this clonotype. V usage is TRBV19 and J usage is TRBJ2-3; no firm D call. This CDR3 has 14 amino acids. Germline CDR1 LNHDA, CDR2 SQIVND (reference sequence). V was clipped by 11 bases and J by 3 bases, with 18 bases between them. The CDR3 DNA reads TGTGCCGCCTCATCCCCCGTAATGACAGATACGCAGTATTTT. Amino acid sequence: CAASSPVMTDTQYF.

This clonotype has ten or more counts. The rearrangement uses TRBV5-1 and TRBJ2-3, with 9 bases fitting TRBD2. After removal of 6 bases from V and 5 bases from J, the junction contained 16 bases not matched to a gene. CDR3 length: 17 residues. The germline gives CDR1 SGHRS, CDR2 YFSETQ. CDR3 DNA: TGCGCCAGCACCCCGATGGTAGCGGGGGCCGTGGGAGATACGCAGTATTTT. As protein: CASTPMVAGAVGDTQYF.

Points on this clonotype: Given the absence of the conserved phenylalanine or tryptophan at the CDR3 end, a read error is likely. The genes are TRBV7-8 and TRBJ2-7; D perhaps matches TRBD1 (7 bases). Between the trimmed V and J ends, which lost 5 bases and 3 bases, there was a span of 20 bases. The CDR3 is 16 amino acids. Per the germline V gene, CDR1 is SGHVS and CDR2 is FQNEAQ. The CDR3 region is CASSPQGGTVLYEQYL. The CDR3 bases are TGTGCCAGCAGCCCACAGGGCGGGACAGTCCTCTACGAGCAGTACCTC.

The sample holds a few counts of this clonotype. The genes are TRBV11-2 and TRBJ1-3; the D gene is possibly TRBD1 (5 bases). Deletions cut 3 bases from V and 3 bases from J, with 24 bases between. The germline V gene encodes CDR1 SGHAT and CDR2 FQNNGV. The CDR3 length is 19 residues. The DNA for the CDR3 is TGTGCCAGCAGCTTTAATACCCGGTTGGGGCTCGATGGTGGAAACACCATATATTTT. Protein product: CASSFNTRLGLDGGNTIYF.

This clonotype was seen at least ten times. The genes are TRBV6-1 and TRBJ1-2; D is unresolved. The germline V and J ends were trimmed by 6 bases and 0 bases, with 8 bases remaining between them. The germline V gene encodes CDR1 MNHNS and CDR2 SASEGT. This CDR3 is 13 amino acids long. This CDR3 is CASRQIANYGYTF. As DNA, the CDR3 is TGTGCCAGCAGACAGATTGCTAACTATGGCTACACCTTC.

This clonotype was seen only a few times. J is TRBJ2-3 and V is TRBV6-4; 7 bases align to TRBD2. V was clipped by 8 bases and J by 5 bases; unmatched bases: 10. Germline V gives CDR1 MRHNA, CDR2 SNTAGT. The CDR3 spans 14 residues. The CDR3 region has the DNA TGTGCCAGCGGACCCGGGGGGTCCATAGATACGCAGTATTTT. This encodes CASGPGGSIDTQYF.

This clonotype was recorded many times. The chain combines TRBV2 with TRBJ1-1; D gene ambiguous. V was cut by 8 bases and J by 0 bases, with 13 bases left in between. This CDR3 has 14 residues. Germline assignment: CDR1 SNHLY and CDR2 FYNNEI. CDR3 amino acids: CASHRTVMNTEAFF. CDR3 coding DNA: TGTGCCAGCCATAGGACGGTCATGAACACTGAAGCTTTCTTT.

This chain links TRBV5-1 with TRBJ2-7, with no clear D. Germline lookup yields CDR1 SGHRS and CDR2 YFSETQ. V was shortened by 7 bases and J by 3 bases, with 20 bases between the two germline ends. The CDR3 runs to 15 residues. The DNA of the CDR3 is TGCGCCAGCTGTGTACTTATTTGTCAGCGCTACGAGCAGTACTTC. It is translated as CASCVLICQRYEQYF.

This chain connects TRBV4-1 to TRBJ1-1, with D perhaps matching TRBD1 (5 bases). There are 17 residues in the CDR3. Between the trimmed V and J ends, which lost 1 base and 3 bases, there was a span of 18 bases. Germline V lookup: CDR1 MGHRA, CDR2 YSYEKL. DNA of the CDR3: TGCGCCAGCAGCCAAGTCCGACGGCAGGGACGGGACACTGAAGCTTTCTTT. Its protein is CASSQVRRQGRDTEAFF.

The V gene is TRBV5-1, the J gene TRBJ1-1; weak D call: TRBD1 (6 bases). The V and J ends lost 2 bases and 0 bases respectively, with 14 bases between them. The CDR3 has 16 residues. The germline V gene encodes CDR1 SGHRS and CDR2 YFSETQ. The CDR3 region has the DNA TGCGCCAGCAGCTTTGGGGGGGCGCGGGTGAACACTGAAGCTTTCTTT. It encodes CASSFGGARVNTEAFF. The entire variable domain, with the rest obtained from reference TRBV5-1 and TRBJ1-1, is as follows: KAGVTQTPRYLIKTRGQQVTLSCSPISGHRSVSWYQQTPGQGLQFLFEYFSETQRNKGNFPGRFSGRQFSNSRSEMNVSTLELGDSALYLCASSFGGARVNTEAFFGQGTRLTVV.

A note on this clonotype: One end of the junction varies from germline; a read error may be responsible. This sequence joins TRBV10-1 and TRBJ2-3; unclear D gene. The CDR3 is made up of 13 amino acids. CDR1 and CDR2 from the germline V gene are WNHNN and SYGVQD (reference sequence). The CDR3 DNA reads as TGCGCCAGCAGACCGGAACTGTCAGATACGCAGTGTTTT. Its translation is CASRPELSDTQCF.

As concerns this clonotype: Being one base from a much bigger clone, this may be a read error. The CDR3 bases are TGTGCCAGCAGCGTGGACCACATGAACACTGAAGCTTTCTTT. The encoded protein is CASSVDHMNTEAFF. The rearrangement links TRBV7-9 to TRBJ1-1; D is ambiguous. V lost 5 bases and J 0 bases, leaving 10 bases between the germline ends. The germline V gene encodes CDR1 SEHNR and CDR2 FQNEAQ (reference sequence). This CDR3 comprises 14 residues.

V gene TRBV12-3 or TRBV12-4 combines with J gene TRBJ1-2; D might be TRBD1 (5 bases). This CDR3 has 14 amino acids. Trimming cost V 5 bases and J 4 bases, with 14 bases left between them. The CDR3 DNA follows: TGTGCCAGCAGTCCCCTGGGACCTGCCTATGGCTACACCTTC. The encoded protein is CASSPLGPAYGYTF.

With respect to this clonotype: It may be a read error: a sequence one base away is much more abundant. CDR3 coding DNA: TGTGCCAGCAGCCCAGAAGACCTACAGACTCCCTATGGCTACACCTTC. Its protein product is CASSPEDLQTPYGYTF. This sequence joins TRBV4-1 and TRBJ1-2; D is ambiguous. The CDR3 is 16 amino acids. Germline V gene lookup returns CDR1 MGHRA and CDR2 YSYEKL.

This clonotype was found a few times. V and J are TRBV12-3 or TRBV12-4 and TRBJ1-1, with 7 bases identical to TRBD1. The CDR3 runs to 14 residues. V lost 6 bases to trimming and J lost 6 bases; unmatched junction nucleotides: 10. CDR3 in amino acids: CASSSDRERPEAFF. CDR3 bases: TGTGCCAGCAGCTCCGACAGGGAGAGGCCTGAAGCTTTCTTT.

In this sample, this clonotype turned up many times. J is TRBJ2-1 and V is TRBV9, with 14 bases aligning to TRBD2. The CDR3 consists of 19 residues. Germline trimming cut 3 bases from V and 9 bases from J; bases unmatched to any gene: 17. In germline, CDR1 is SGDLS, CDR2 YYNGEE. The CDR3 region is CASSAFPQGLAGVVPEQFF. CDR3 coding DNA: TGTGCCAGCAGCGCCTTCCCCCAGGGACTAGCGGGAGTCGTGCCTGAGCAGTTCTTC. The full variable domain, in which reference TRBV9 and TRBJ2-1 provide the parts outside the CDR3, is DSGVTQTPKHLITATGQRVTLRCSPRSGDLSVYWYQQSLDQGLQFLIQYYNGEERAKGNILERFSAQQFPDLHSELNLSSLELGDSALYFCASSAFPQGLAGVVPEQFFGPGTRLTVL.